The rows below give T cell receptor beta chains drawn from one sample of a study of cytomegalovirus exposure and HLA in healthy donors. Here immunoSEQ multiplex PCR was the method, and the copy in TCRdb shows in-frame clones only, minus some. The sample includes around 130,000 clones, about 75% seen only once; the top ten take nearly 3%. The source material was PBMCs. The source is a woman in her thirties or forties in good health and CMV-seropositive. CDR3s include the opening cysteine and the closing phenylalanine or tryptophan. A D gene is named only where the DNA matches it firmly. For some rows the clone size is stated as once, few or many, or as a class when expanded; others skip it.

>.|.|TRBV5-6|TRBJ1-3
CASSPTGGNRGNTIYF
TGTGCCAGCAGCCCTACGGGAGGAAACCGCGGAAACACCATATATTTT
>.|.|TRBV5-6|TRBJ1-1
CASSRRQRFGTEAFF
TGTGCCAGCAGCAGAAGACAGAGGTTCGGCACTGAAGCTTTCTTT
>.|.|TRBV11-2|TRBJ1-6
CASSPLGGRGSPLHF
TGTGCCAGCAGCCCACTGGGGGGTAGGGGTTCACCCCTCCACTTT
>.|.|TRBV9|TRBJ2-1
CASSPVGVNEQFF
TGTGCCAGCAGCCCCGTAGGGGTTAATGAGCAGTTCTTC
>TRBD1|.|TRBV18|TRBJ1-1
CASSSSAGGAGTEAFF
TGTGCCAGCTCATCCTCCGCAGGGGGCGCAGGCACTGAAGCTTTCTTT
>TRBD1|.|TRBV4-3|TRBJ1-2
CASSRGQGNGYTF
TGCGCCAGCAGCCGAGGACAGGGCAATGGCTACACCTTC
>.|few|TRBV2|TRBJ2-7
CASSLGGPPSEQYF
TGTGCCAGCTCCTTAGGAGGGCCGCCCAGCGAGCAGTACTTC
>.|.|TRBV6-5|TRBJ1-2
CASSYQGSSFYGYTF
TGTGCCAGCAGTTACCAGGGCAGTTCCTTTTATGGCTACACCTTC
>TRBD2|.|TRBV7-2|TRBJ2-1
CASSSHPSSGSAEQFF
TGTGCCAGCAGCTCCCACCCCTCTAGCGGGAGCGCCGAGCAGTTCTTC
>.|.|TRBV28|TRBJ2-1
CATHRDSQAYNEQFF
TGTGCCACTCACCGGGACTCCCAAGCCTACAATGAGCAGTTCTTC
>TRBD2|.|TRBV25-1|TRBJ2-5
CASSELLGGETQYF
TGTGCCAGCAGTGAATTGTTGGGGGGGGAGACCCAGTACTTC
>.|.|TRBV6-1|TRBJ1-2
CASDEQFGGAGYTF
TGTGCCAGCGATGAACAGTTCGGTGGGGCTGGCTACACCTTC
>TRBD2|.|TRBV6-4|TRBJ2-1
CASSGGLAEYNEQFF
TGTGCCAGCAGTGGGGGACTAGCTGAATACAATGAGCAGTTCTTC
>.|few|TRBV29-1|TRBJ2-3
CSVRQGTDTQYF
TGCAGCGTCCGACAGGGCACAGATACGCAGTATTTT
>.|few|TRBV4-1|TRBJ1-4
CASRKGFDEKLFF
TGCGCCAGCAGAAAGGGGTTCGACGAAAAACTGTTTTTT
>.|.|TRBV7-8|TRBJ1-3
CASSSPGIPGNTIYF
TGTGCCAGCAGCTCACCAGGGATCCCTGGAAACACCATATATTTT
>TRBD2|.|TRBV5-1|TRBJ2-3
CASSLMTGGDTQYF
TGCGCCAGCAGCTTGATGACGGGAGGAGATACGCAGTATTTT
>.|.|TRBV25-1|TRBJ1-4
CASSPWGGNEKLFF
TGTGCCAGCAGTCCATGGGGGGGGAATGAAAAACTGTTTTTT
>TRBD1|.|TRBV6-5|TRBJ1-2
CASRLGQGGYGYTF
TGTGCCAGCAGACTCGGACAGGGGGGCTATGGCTACACCTTC
>.|.|TRBV30|TRBJ1-5
CAWSTGISNQPQHF
TGTGCCTGGAGTACAGGGATCAGCAATCAGCCCCAGCATTTT
>.|.|TRBV5-6|TRBJ1-1
CASSPFMNTEAFF
TGTGCCAGCAGTCCTTTTATGAACACTGAAGCTTTCTTT
>.|once|TRBV6-6|TRBJ2-2
CASSYREPNTGELFF
TGTGCCAGCAGTTACAGGGAGCCGAACACCGGGGAGCTGTTTTTT
>TRBD2|.|TRBV9|TRBJ2-1
CASSVGLAGDEQFF
TGTGCCAGCAGCGTAGGACTAGCGGGAGATGAGCAGTTCTTC
>TRBD2|.|TRBV5-4|TRBJ2-1
CASSGRTSAHNEQFF
TGTGCCAGCAGCGGCCGGACTAGCGCCCACAATGAGCAGTTCTTC
>TRBD2|.|TRBV4-1|TRBJ2-1
CASSPPSGGADEQFF
TGCGCCAGCAGCCCTCCCAGCGGGGGGGCCGATGAGCAGTTCTTC
>TRBD2|once|TRBV15|TRBJ2-1
CATSRDLGLAGGPLDEQFF
TGTGCCACCAGCAGAGATTTGGGACTAGCGGGAGGGCCTTTAGATGAGCAGTTCTTC
>.|.|TRBV6-5|TRBJ2-7
CASKQAASYEQYF
TGTGCCAGCAAACAGGCGGCCTCCTACGAGCAGTACTTC
>.|once|TRBV19|TRBJ1-2
CASSMSGATHGYTF
TGTGCCAGTAGTATGTCAGGGGCTACGCATGGCTACACCTTC
>.|once|TRBV28|TRBJ1-2
CASSLLGYGYTF
TGTGCCAGCAGTCTTCTCGGCTATGGCTACACCTTC
>.|.|TRBV6-5|TRBJ2-1
CASSPLGAPNEQFF
TGTGCCAGCAGTCCGCTGGGAGCCCCAAATGAGCAGTTCTTC
>TRBD2|.|TRBV7-9|TRBJ2-7
CASSTFASGGTGEQYF
TGTGCCAGCAGCACCTTCGCCAGCGGGGGAACGGGCGAGCAGTACTTC
>TRBD2|.|TRBV15|TRBJ2-1
CATSRVPGRDNEQFF
TGTGCCACCAGCAGAGTGCCAGGGAGGGACAATGAGCAGTTCTTC
>TRBD1|.|TRBV6-1|TRBJ1-2
CASRVGQYYGYTF
TGTGCCAGCAGGGTGGGACAGTACTATGGCTACACCTTC
>TRBD1|.|TRBV7-6|TRBJ2-7
CASSLGDRGYEQYF
TGTGCCAGCAGCTTAGGGGACAGGGGTTACGAGCAGTACTTC
>TRBD1|.|TRBV6-6|TRBJ2-7
CASSRTGPSEQYF
TGTGCCAGCAGCAGGACAGGGCCAAGCGAGCAGTACTTC
>TRBD1|.|TRBV5-6|TRBJ1-3
CASSFRGTGSGNTIYF
TGTGCCAGCAGCTTCAGGGGGACAGGGTCTGGAAACACCATATATTTT
>.|.|TRBV18|TRBJ1-1
CASSPLSPPGDAEAFF
TGTGCCAGCTCACCACTCTCCCCGCCGGGGGATGCTGAAGCTTTCTTT
>.|few|TRBV5-1|TRBJ1-2
CASSLERYGYTF
TGCGCCAGCAGCTTGGAGCGCTATGGCTACACCTTC
>TRBD2|.|TRBV11-2|TRBJ2-2
CASIAGGANTGELFF
TGTGCCAGTATAGCGGGAGGGGCGAACACCGGGGAGCTGTTTTTT
>TRBD1|.|TRBV9|TRBJ2-7
CASSVLPGTASYEQYF
TGTGCCAGCAGCGTACTCCCCGGGACAGCATCCTACGAGCAGTACTTC
>TRBD1|once|TRBV30|TRBJ2-5
CACYRGETQYF
TGTGCCTGTTACAGGGGGGAGACCCAGTACTTC
>.|.|TRBV5-1|TRBJ1-2
CASSQGYGYTF
TGCGCCAGCAGTCAGGGCTATGGCTACACCTTC
>.|.|TRBV4-3|TRBJ1-3
CASSQDMATGAGNTIYF
TGCGCCAGCAGCCAAGATATGGCGACAGGAGCTGGAAACACCATATATTTT
>TRBD2|.|TRBV6-5|TRBJ2-7
CASSYSRTSGAEQYF
TGTGCCAGCAGTTACTCCCGGACTAGCGGCGCCGAGCAGTACTTC
>.|.|TRBV9|TRBJ1-1
CASSVGPSGLSNEAFF
TGTGCCAGCAGCGTAGGGCCTTCGGGTCTATCAAATGAAGCTTTCTTT
>.|.|TRBV7-2|TRBJ2-3
CASSFRASTDTQYF
TGTGCCAGCAGCTTCAGGGCGAGCACAGATACGCAGTATTTT
>.|.|TRBV11-2|TRBJ2-4
CASSLGPRFGRAKNIQYF
TGTGCCAGCAGCTTAGGCCCGCGGTTCGGTAGGGCCAAAAACATTCAGTACTTC
>TRBD1|.|TRBV2|TRBJ2-7
CAGQGVAYEQYF
TGTGCCGGACAGGGCGTCGCCTACGAGCAGTACTTC
>.|few|TRBV5-4|TRBJ2-1
CASSYGHQSYNEQFF
TGTGCCAGCAGCTACGGACACCAATCCTACAATGAGCAGTTCTTC
>TRBD1|once|TRBV6-4|TRBJ1-4
CASSPGTGGREKLFF
TGTGCCAGCAGCCCCGGGACAGGTGGAAGAGAAAAACTGTTTTTT
>.|.|TRBV30|TRBJ1-1
CAWVRQTAEAFF
TGTGCCTGGGTTAGACAGACCGCTGAAGCTTTCTTT
>TRBD1|once|TRBV2|TRBJ2-6
CASSPDRPPNVLTF
TGTGCCAGCAGCCCGGACAGGCCCCCCAACGTCCTGACTTTC
>TRBD1|once|TRBV30|TRBJ1-1
CAWSTTGTEAFF
TGTGCCTGGAGTACGACAGGGACTGAAGCTTTCTTT